This entry lists 18 T cell receptor beta chains sequenced from one sample in a study of blood T cell repertoires in COVID-19. The method was immunoSEQ multiplex PCR; TCRdb's version includes in-frame clones alone and lacks a portion of them. Here the sample spans 250,000 or so clones, about 89% being singletons. Sequences were obtained from PBMCs or T cells enriched from blood (not recorded which). The receptors were gathered from a woman aged 18-35 years who had recovered from COVID-19.

The chain uses TRBV28 and TRBJ2-5; no definite D call. The CDR3 has 12 amino acids. Germline loops: CDR1 MDHEN, CDR2 SYDVKM. The germline V and J ends were trimmed by 8 bases and 4 bases, with 11 bases remaining between them. In DNA form, the CDR3 reads TGTGCCAGCCGCTTTTACGGAGAGACCCAGTACTTC. Its translation is CASRFYGETQYF.

The V and J genes are TRBV4-1 and TRBJ2-2; maybe TRBD2 (5 bases). CDR3 length: 17 residues. V was trimmed by 6 bases and J by 1 base, leaving 18 bases between them. Germline-derived CDR1 and CDR2 are MGHRA and YSYEKL. CDR3 loop: CASRPRTPALNTGELFF. CDR3 bases: TGCGCCAGCAGACCCCGGACTCCCGCCCTGAACACCGGGGAGCTGTTTTTT.

The chain is built from TRBV27 and TRBJ2-1; TRBD2 matches 14 bases. Germline V gives CDR1 MNHEY, CDR2 SMNVEV (reference sequence). With V trimmed by 6 bases and J by 9 bases, 10 bases remained unmatched. This CDR3 spans 16 amino acids. CDR3 in amino acids: CASRKSGTSGGGEQFF. The CDR3 DNA is TGTGCCAGCAGGAAATCCGGGACTAGCGGGGGCGGTGAGCAGTTCTTC.

The rearrangement links TRBV30 to TRBJ2-2; TRBD2 might be the D (6 bases). This CDR3 comprises 15 residues. CDR1 GTSNPN and CDR2 SVGIG come from the germline V gene (reference sequence). Trimming pared 7 bases from V and 1 base from J, leaving 16 bases between. As DNA, the CDR3 is TGTGCCTACCCCCGGGGACTCCTGAACACCGGGGAGCTGTTTTTT. Protein sequence: CAYPRGLLNTGELFF.

The count of this clone is one. The chain joins TRBV30 to TRBJ2-6; D unresolved. This CDR3 contains 16 residues. Deletions cut 3 bases from V and 0 bases from J, with 12 bases between. Germline CDR1 and CDR2: GTSNPN and SVGIG (reference sequence). CDR3 bases: TGTGCCTGGAGATCTCAGGTTTTCTCTGGGGCCAACGTCCTGACTTTC. It encodes CAWRSQVFSGANVLTF.

This chain links TRBV28 with TRBJ1-2, with D possibly matching TRBD1 (5 bases). The germline V gene has CDR1 MDHEN and CDR2 SYDVKM. Deletions cut 7 bases from V and 5 bases from J, with 17 bases between. The CDR3 extends over 14 amino acids. CDR3 amino acids: CASTWEGNFYGYTF. The CDR3 DNA sequence: TGTGCCAGCACTTGGGAGGGGAATTTTTATGGCTACACCTTC.

V is TRBV28 and J is TRBJ2-7; no definite D call. The CDR3 has 11 residues. V was pared by 6 bases and J by 6 bases, with 9 bases between. CDR1 MDHEN and CDR2 SYDVKM come from the germline V gene. In DNA form, the CDR3 reads TGTGCCAGCAGCCCCAATGTCGAGCAGTACTTC. It encodes CASSPNVEQYF.

The chain is built from TRBV7-2 and TRBJ1-4; a possible D gene is TRBD1 (6 bases). The germline V gene encodes CDR1 SGHTA and CDR2 FQGNSA. Trimming pared 1 base from V and 3 bases from J, leaving 12 bases between. This CDR3 spans 16 amino acids. The CDR3 loop is CASSLVGGLSNEKLFF. The CDR3 region has the DNA TGTGCCAGCAGCTTAGTCGGGGGGCTATCTAATGAAAAACTGTTTTTT.

The rearrangement links TRBV6-6 to TRBJ2-1; TRBD1 matches at 7 bases. Germline CDR1 is MNHNY and CDR2 is SVGAGI (reference sequence). V shed 6 bases, J shed 10 bases, and the junction held 15 bases outside the gene matches. The CDR3 has 15 residues. CDR3 coding DNA: TGTGCCAGCAGCCTCGGACAGGTGGAAGGTTGGGAGCAGTTCTTC. This sequence encodes CASSLGQVEGWEQFF.

The chain couples TRBV6-6 to TRBJ1-5, with TRBD1 matching over 8 bases. This CDR3 comprises 18 residues. The germline V gene encodes CDR1 MNHNY and CDR2 SVGAGI (reference sequence). V lost 5 bases to trimming and J lost 0 bases; unmatched junction nucleotides: 12. CDR3 sequence: CASSLRDRSNYSNQPQHF. The CDR3 DNA reads TGTGCCAGCAGTCTCCGGGACAGGTCCAATTATAGCAATCAGCCCCAGCATTTT.

V usage is TRBV6-5 and J usage is TRBJ1-1; 8 bases agree with TRBD1. The CDR3 consists of 15 residues. Germline-derived CDR1 and CDR2 are MNHEY and SVGAGI. The V and J ends lost 6 bases and 5 bases, in that order; junction bases with no gene match: 11. The chain's CDR3 is CASSYGQGRGTEAFF. In nucleotides, the CDR3 is TGTGCCAGCAGCTATGGACAGGGAAGGGGGACTGAAGCTTTCTTT.

This clone was seen once. The chain uses TRBV7-9 and TRBJ1-1; 7 bases map to TRBD1. The CDR3 is 16 residues long. The germline V gene has CDR1 SEHNR and CDR2 FQNEAQ (reference sequence). V shed 1 base, J shed 1 base, and the junction held 6 bases outside the gene matches. The CDR3 sequence is CASSLVQGWRNTEAFF. The CDR3 nucleotides read TGTGCCAGCAGCTTAGTACAGGGGTGGAGGAACACTGAAGCTTTCTTT.

J is TRBJ2-7 and V is TRBV14; 7 nucleotides match TRBD1. From germline, CDR1 is SGHDN and CDR2 FVKESK. The CDR3 length is 15 residues. V shed 0 bases and J 4 bases; nucleotides not matched to a gene: 6. The CDR3 spells CASSQETGNAYEQYF. For the CDR3, the DNA is TGTGCCAGCAGCCAAGAGACAGGGAATGCGTACGAGCAGTACTTC.

V usage is TRBV24-1 and J usage is TRBJ2-5; the match to TRBD2 covers 9 bases. Germline-derived CDR1 and CDR2 are KGHDR and SFDVKD. This CDR3 contains 16 residues. Unmatched junction bases numbered 1, after V lost 0 bases and J lost 0 bases. CDR3 amino acids: CATSDLASGNQETQYF. In DNA form, the CDR3 reads TGTGCCACCAGTGATTTGGCTAGCGGGAACCAAGAGACCCAGTACTTC.

V and J are TRBV10-1 and TRBJ1-6, with 7 bases lining up with TRBD1. The CDR3 consists of 14 residues. V shed 5 bases and J 7 bases; nucleotides not matched to a gene: 5. Germline CDR1 and CDR2: WNHNN and SYGVQD (reference sequence). In nucleotides, the CDR3 is TGCGCCAGCAGTTCGGGACAGACGAATTCACCCCTCCACTTT. Its translation is CASSSGQTNSPLHF.

This chain links TRBV11-3 with TRBJ1-2; TRBD1 matches at 7 bases. After removal of 5 bases from V and 8 bases from J, the junction contained 5 bases not matched to a gene. Germline CDR1 SGHNT, CDR2 YENEEA. The CDR3 is 12 residues long. The DNA for the CDR3 is TGTGCCAGCAGCCCGGCAGGGGGAGGCTACACCTTC. Amino acids: CASSPAGGGYTF. Using reference TRBV11-3 and TRBJ1-2 for the parts outside the CDR3, the full variable domain is EAGVVQSPRYKIIEKKQPVAFWCNPISGHNTLYWYLQNLGQGPELLIRYENEEAVDDSQLPKDRFSAERLKGVDSTLKIQPAELGDSAVYLCASSPAGGGYTFGSGTRLTVV.

The chain joins TRBV10-2 to TRBJ1-4, with 12 nucleotides matching TRBD1. The CDR3 is 14 amino acids. The V and J ends lost 4 bases and 11 bases, in that order; junction bases with no gene match: 5. CDR1 and CDR2 (germline): WSHSY, SAAADI. CDR3 sequence (DNA): TGCGCCAGCAGTGCTTGGGACAGGGGGCAGAAACTGTTTTTT. Amino acid sequence: CASSAWDRGQKLFF.

V usage is TRBV7-2 and J usage is TRBJ2-3, with D possibly being TRBD2 (7 bases). Germline CDR1 SGHTA, CDR2 FQGNSA. The CDR3 loop spans 16 amino acids. The V and J ends lost 7 bases and 6 bases respectively, with 23 bases between them. The CDR3: CASIPGTKPGGDTQYF. The CDR3 DNA reads TGTGCCAGCATCCCCGGGACTAAGCCCGGGGGCGATACGCAGTATTTT.